One and the same sample provided the 3 T cell receptor beta chains below, sequenced in a study of blood T cell repertoires in COVID-19. Method: immunoSEQ multiplex PCR; TCRdb's copy keeps in-frame clones and lacks some. The table records about 360,000 clones, around 86% of them present only once. The source material was peripheral blood. The source is a human donor in a cohort sampled during active COVID-19.

This clone showed up just once. The chain combines TRBV19 with TRBJ1-2, with D possibly matching TRBD1 (6 bases). Trimming took 5 bases from V and 5 from J, leaving 18 bases between them. The CDR3 has 15 residues. Germline values: CDR1 LNHDA, CDR2 SQIVND (reference sequence). For the CDR3, the DNA is TGTGCCAGTAGTGGCCCCGGGACATCCTTTTATGGCTACACCTTC. As protein: CASSGPGTSFYGYTF.

The chain combines TRBV19 with TRBJ2-7, with D maybe TRBD2 (6 bases). The CDR3 length is 16 residues. Trimming stripped 1 base from V and 1 base from J, with 14 bases between. CDR1 LNHDA and CDR2 SQIVND come from the germline V gene (reference sequence). CDR3 nucleotide sequence: TGTGCCAGTAGTATAGGTCTCCGGGAGTGGTCCTACGAGCAGTACTTC. This translates into CASSIGLREWSYEQYF.

The DNA for the CDR3 is TGTGCCAGCAGCTTAGAGAGGGGACGGACTAGCGGGAGCGGCCCCGAGCAGTACTTC. Protein sequence: CASSLERGRTSGSGPEQYF. This rearrangement joins TRBV11-2 to TRBJ2-7; 13 bases align to TRBD2. The junction had 14 bases not matched to a gene; V was cut back by 0 bases and J by 6 bases. Germline CDR1 SGHAT, CDR2 FQNNGV. This CDR3 has 19 amino acids.